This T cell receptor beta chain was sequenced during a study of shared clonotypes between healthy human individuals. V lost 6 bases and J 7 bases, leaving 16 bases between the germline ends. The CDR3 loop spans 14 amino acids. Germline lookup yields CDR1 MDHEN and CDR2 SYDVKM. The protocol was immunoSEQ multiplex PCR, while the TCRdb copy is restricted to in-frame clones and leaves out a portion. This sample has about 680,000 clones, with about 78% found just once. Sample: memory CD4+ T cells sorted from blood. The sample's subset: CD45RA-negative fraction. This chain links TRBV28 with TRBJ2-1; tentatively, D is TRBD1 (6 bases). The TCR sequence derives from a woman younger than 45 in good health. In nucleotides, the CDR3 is TGTGCCAGCAGGCCGGACAGAATTCAGAATGAGCAGTTCTTC. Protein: CASRPDRIQNEQFF.